This entry concerns a single T cell receptor (beta chain). CDR3 size: 16 residues. The germline V gene has CDR1 SGHDT and CDR2 YYEEEE. V was shortened by 3 bases and J by 8 bases, with 18 bases between the two germline ends. The record originates from a study of OX40 agonist ivuxolimab in advanced cancers. Sequencing used immunoSEQ multiplex PCR; TCRdb keeps in-frame clones, though not all of them. In the table there are 23,000 or so clones, over 80% of which are singletons. This chain joins TRBV5-6 and TRBJ1-6; D might be TRBD1 (5 bases). This TCR was sampled from an adult with an advanced solid tumor such as melanoma, head and neck, liver or kidney cancer. Source: CD4+ or CD8+ T cells sorted from blood, taken in a trial of the OX40 agonist ivuxolimab. DNA for the CDR3: TGTGCCAGCAGCTCGAAGCCGGGACCGGAGTATTCACCCCTCCACTTT. Protein sequence: CASSSKPGPEYSPLHF.